This T cell receptor (beta chain) is drawn from a study of blood T cell repertoires in COVID-19. The CDR3 has 16 amino acids. Trimming shortened V by 4 bases and J by 3 bases, and 15 bases separated the two germline ends. CDR1 is LGHNA, CDR2 YSLEER, per germline. Some clones are missing from TCRdb's copy, which holds only in-frame ones; the method was immunoSEQ multiplex PCR. Of under 250,000 clones in the sample, around nine tenths are singletons; the top ten hold about a tenth. The sample comprised PBMCs or T cells enriched from blood (not recorded which). This chain joins TRBV4-3 and TRBJ1-4; the D gene is possibly TRBD1 (5 bases). This receptor was identified in a man aged 30 to 39 who had recovered from COVID-19. The CDR3 DNA sequence: TGCGCCAGCAGCCCAGAAGGGGTATTGGCTAATGAAAAACTGTTTTTT. Its protein product is CASSPEGVLANEKLFF.